The sequence of this T cell receptor beta chain was determined in a study of graft-versus-host responses after intestinal transplantation (dated by TCRdb to about 2021). Background on the whole study: Recipients received multivisceral, liver-intestinal, or isolated intestinal transplants. The cohort enrolled around 23 intestinal transplant recipients including one retransplant, and a few patients lacking pretransplant specimens were excluded. Graft-versus-host and host-versus-graft alloreactive T cell clones were tracked in the graft, circulation and bone marrow after intestinal transplantation using bulk TCR-beta CDR3 sequencing. Anti-thymocyte globulin induction was given to all recipients, followed by maintenance tacrolimus and steroids for approximately 3 years. A peak of at least 4% donor T cells among recipient peripheral blood mononuclear cells was the definition used for donor T cell macrochimerism. To identify alloreactive clones, pre-transplant mixed lymphocyte reaction products were sequenced and then compared with unstimulated pre-transplant donor and recipient T cells. Rather than being sequenced by the commercial service, samples from a few later patients were sequenced in-house on an Illumina MiSeq and processed with MiXCR.

CDR1 is given as ENHRY and CDR2 as SYGVKD, both from the germline V gene. The trim is 0 bases for V and 0 bases for J, with a gap of 17 bases between the germline ends. Counted from cysteine to phenylalanine, this CDR3 has 19 amino acids. Of all the DNA, just the CDR3 is kept, 57 bases in frame from base 1. With respect to this clone: The antigen this receptor binds is unknown. Base qualities are not at hand, and no much larger clone is one base apart.

Blood samples were collected up to 4 times in the first month after transplant and then at least monthly when available. Receptor amplification or capture employed the immunoSEQ multiplex PCR assay. For most patients, genomic DNA was subjected to high-throughput TCR-beta CDR3 sequencing by Adaptive Biotechnologies. The original pipeline was this. TCR sequencing data were retrieved from Adaptive's ImmunoSEQ software for roughly 20 patients, whereas three other patients were processed with MiXCR and VDJtools. CDR3 nucleotide sequences shared by donor and recipient were removed because the origin of these sequences could not be assigned. Alloreactive clones required at least 2-fold expansion over unstimulated cells and minimum CFSE-low frequency of 0.002% (template counts) or 0.001% (read counts). Clones were considered mappable if detected in sequenced pre-transplant spleen, lymph node, or MLR CFSE-low populations of the donor or recipient. Cumulative frequency of alloreactive clones was calculated as a percentage of all sequences weighted by copy number. Held by TCRdb, this immuneACCESS table contains in-frame sequences only and omits some clones. Under half of the omission traces to an unresolved V gene where checked; the cause of the rest is unknown. V, J and clone size are those of that table, while D and trimming were read from the DNA. The sample table shows some 26,000 clones, and 94% are seen once. The ten largest account for roughly 0.5% of the sample.

Study-wide findings and limitations: In the allografts of patients with donor T cell macrochimerism, GvH to HvG T cell clonal ratios were high. Conclusions were limited by the relatively low number and heterogeneity of intestinal transplant patients. GvH clones were found in recipient bone marrow, and some of the GvH clones appeared earlier in ileal mucosa or blood, which is consistent with an intestinal mucosal origin. Early after transplant, declines in HvG clones were associated with peak levels of circulating GvH clones.

The sequences come from PBMCs, collected 156 days after intestinal transplant. The V gene is TRBV10-3 and the J gene is TRBJ2-2; the D gene could be TRBD1 or TRBD2, each one agreeing over 5 bases. This sequence was found in a human patient who received an intestinal transplant, so some T cells may come from the graft donor. The nucleotides read TGTGCCATCAGTGAGTCAGCTTGGGGGAGACCGTCGAACACCGGGGAGCTGTTTTTT. This sequence encodes CAISESAWGRPSNTGELFF.